This T cell receptor (beta chain) was sequenced in a study of blood T cells in healthy people across ages. Germline V gene data show CDR1 as LGHNA and CDR2 as YSLEER. This CDR3 comprises 14 residues. Findings and limits, study-wide: Age brought a roughly linear fall in TCR beta diversity measured per million T cells.

Remarks on this clonotype: The antigen is undetermined. A much larger clone is a single base away; this may be a read error.

All donors came from Russia, were Caucasian and healthy, and spanned ages about 6 to 100. A sample-barcoded 5' primer and a J-beta primer mix were used in a second PCR of roughly 7 to 11 cycles. MiXCR, run by TCRdb on the 5' RACE reads, gives a single entry per CDR3 protein. The table shows about 680,000 distinct CDR3 sequences, with approximately 49% occurring only once. The receptor's source is a woman aged 60 to 75 in good health. This chain uses TRBV4-3 with TRBJ2-7; D ambiguous. Sample: blood. The CDR3: CVSSQDDSGLEQYF. In DNA, the CDR3 is TGCGTCAGCAGCCAAGATGATTCCGGCCTTGAGCAGTACTTC.